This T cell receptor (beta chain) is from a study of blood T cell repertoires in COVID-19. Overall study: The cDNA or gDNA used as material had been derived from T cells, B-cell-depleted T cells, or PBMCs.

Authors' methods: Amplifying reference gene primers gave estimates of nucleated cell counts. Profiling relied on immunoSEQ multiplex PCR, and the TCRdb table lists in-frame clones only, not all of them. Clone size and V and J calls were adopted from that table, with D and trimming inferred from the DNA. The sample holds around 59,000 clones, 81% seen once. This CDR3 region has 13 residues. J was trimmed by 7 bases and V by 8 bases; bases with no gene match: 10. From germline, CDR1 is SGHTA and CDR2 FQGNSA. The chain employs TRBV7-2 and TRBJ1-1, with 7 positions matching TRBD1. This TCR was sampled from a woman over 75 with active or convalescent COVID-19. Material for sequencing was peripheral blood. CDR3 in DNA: TGTGCCAGCCTATTCTCCAGGACAGGTGAAGCTTTCTTT. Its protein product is CASLFSRTGEAFF.